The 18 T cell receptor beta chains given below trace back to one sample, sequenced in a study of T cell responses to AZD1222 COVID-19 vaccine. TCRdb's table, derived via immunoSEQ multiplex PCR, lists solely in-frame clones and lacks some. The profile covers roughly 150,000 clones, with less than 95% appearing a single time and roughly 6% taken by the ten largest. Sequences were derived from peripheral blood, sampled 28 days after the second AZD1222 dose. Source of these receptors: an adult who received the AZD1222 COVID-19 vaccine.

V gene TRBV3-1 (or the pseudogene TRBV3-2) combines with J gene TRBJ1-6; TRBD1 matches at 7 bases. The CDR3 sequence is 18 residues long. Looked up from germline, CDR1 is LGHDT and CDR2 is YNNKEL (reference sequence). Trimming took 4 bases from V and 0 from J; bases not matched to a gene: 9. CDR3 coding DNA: TGTGCCAGCAGCCGAAGCGGAGGGGACAGCTCCTATAATTCACCCCTCCACTTT. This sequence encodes CASSRSGGDSSYNSPLHF.

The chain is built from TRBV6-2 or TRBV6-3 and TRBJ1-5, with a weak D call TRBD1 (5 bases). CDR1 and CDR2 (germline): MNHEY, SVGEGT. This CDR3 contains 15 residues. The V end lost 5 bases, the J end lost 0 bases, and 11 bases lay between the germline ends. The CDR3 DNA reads TGTGCCAGCAGTCGGGGGGTTTATAGCAATCAGCCCCAGCATTTT. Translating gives CASSRGVYSNQPQHF.

The CDR3 DNA reads TGTGCCAGCAGCTCCCCCCGTTCGATCCAAGAGACCCAGTACTTC. This gives the protein CASSSPRSIQETQYF. J is TRBJ2-5 and V is TRBV13; no reliable D call. Trimming shortened V by 4 bases and J by 1 base, and 13 bases separated the two germline ends. Germline CDR1 is PRHDT and CDR2 is FYEKMQ (reference sequence). The CDR3 has 15 residues.

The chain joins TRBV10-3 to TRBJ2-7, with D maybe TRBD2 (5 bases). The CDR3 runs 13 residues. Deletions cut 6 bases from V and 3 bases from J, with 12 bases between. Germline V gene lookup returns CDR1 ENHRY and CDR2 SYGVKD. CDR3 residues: CAISPGKNYEQYF. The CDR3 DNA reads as TGTGCCATCAGCCCCGGGAAGAACTACGAGCAGTACTTC.

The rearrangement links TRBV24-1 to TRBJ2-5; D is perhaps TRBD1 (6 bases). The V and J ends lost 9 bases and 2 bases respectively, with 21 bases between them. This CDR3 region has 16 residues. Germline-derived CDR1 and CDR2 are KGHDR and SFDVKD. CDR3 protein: CATASGQIMSQETQYF. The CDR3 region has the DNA TGTGCCACCGCCTCTGGACAGATCATGTCTCAAGAGACCCAGTACTTC.

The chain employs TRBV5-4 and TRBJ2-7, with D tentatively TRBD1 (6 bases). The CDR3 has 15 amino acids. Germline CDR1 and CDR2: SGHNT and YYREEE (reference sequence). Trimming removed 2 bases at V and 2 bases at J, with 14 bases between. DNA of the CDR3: TGTGCCAGCAGCTTTGGGCTGGGACAAGCCTACGAGCAGTACTTC. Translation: CASSFGLGQAYEQYF.

The CDR3 sequence: CASSGLPRGASYEQYF. CDR3 nucleotides: TGTGCCAGCAGCGGCCTACCTCGGGGGGCCTCCTACGAGCAGTACTTC. This chain joins TRBV5-4 and TRBJ2-7; D possibly corresponds to TRBD2 (7 bases). This CDR3 comprises 16 residues. CDR1 SGHNT and CDR2 YYREEE come from the germline V gene (reference sequence). Trimming pared 4 bases from V and 0 bases from J, leaving 17 bases between.

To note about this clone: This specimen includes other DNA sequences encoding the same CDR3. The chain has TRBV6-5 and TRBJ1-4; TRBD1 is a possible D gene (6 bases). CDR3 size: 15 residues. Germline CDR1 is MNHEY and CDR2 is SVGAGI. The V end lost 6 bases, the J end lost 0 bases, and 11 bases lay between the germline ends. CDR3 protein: CASRLTGSTNEKLFF. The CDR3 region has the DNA TGTGCCAGCAGACTAACAGGGTCAACTAATGAAAAACTGTTTTTT.

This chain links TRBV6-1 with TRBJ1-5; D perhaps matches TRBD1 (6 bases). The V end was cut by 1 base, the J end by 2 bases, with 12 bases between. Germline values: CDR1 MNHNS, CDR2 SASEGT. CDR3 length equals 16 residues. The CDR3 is CASSEVWAGGNQPQHF. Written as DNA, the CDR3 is TGTGCCAGCAGTGAAGTTTGGGCAGGGGGCAATCAGCCCCAGCATTTT.

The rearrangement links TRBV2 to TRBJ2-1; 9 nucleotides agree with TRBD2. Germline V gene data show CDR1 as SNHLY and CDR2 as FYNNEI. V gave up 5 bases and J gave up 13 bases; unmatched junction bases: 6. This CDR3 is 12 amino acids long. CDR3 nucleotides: TGTGCCAGCAGTCGAGCGCGGGAGGGCCAGTTCTTC. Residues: CASSRAREGQFF.

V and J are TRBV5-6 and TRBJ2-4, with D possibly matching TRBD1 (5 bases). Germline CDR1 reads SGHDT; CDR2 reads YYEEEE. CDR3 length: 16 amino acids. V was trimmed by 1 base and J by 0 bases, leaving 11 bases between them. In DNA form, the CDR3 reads TGTGCCAGCAGCTTGTACGCAGGGCTAGCCAAAAACATTCAGTACTTC. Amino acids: CASSLYAGLAKNIQYF.

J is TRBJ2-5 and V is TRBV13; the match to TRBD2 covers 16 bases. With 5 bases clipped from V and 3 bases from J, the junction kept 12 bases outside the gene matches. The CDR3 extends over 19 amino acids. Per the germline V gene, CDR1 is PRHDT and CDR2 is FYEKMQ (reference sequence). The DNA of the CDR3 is TGTGCCAGCAGCCCTAACCCCGGGACTAGCGGGAGGGCCAAAGAGACCCAGTACTTC. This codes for CASSPNPGTSGRAKETQYF. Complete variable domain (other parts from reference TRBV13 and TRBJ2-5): AAGVIQSPRHLIKEKRETATLKCYPIPRHDTVYWYQQGPGQDPQFLISFYEKMQSDKGSIPDRFSAQQFSDYHSELNMSSLELGDSALYFCASSPNPGTSGRAKETQYFGPGTRLLVL.

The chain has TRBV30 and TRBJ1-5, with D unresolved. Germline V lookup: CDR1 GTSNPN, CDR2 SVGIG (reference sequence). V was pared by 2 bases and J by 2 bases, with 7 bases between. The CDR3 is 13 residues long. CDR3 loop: CAWSYGRNQPQHF. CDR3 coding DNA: TGTGCCTGGAGTTACGGACGCAATCAGCCCCAGCATTTT.

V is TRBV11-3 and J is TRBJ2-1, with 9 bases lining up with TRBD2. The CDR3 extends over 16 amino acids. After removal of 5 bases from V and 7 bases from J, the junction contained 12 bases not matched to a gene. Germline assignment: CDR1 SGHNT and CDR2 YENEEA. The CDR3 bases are TGTGCCAGCAGCCCGGGGCCAGCGGGGGGAAAAAATGAGCAGTTCTTC. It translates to CASSPGPAGGKNEQFF.

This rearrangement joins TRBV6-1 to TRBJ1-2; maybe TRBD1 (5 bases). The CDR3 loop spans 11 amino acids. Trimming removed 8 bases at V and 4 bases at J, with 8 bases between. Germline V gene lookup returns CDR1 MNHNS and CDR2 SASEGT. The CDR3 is CASRGGYGYTF. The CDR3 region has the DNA TGTGCCAGCCGGGGCGGCTATGGCTACACCTTC.

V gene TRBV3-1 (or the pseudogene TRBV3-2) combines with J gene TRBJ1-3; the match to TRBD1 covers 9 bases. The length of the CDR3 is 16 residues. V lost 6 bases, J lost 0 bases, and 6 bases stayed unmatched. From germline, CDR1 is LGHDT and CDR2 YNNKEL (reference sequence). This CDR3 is CASRFTGGNSGNTIYF. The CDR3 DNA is TGTGCCAGCAGATTTACAGGGGGCAACTCTGGAAACACCATATATTTT.

This CDR3 is CASSPTRVSGYEQYF. The CDR3 region has the DNA TGTGCCAGCAGCCCAACCCGGGTTAGCGGCTACGAGCAGTACTTC. The chain combines TRBV7-2 with TRBJ2-7, with a weak D call TRBD2 (6 bases). The ends were cut back, 5 bases at V and 3 bases at J, with 17 bases in the middle. Germline CDR1 and CDR2: SGHTA and FQGNSA. CDR3 length: 15 amino acids.

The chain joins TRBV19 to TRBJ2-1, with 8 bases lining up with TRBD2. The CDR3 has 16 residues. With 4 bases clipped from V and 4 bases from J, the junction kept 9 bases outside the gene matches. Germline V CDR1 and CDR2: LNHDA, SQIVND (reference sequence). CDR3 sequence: CASSTGTRGEYNEQFF. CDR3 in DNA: TGTGCCAGTAGTACCGGGACTAGGGGGGAATACAATGAGCAGTTCTTC.